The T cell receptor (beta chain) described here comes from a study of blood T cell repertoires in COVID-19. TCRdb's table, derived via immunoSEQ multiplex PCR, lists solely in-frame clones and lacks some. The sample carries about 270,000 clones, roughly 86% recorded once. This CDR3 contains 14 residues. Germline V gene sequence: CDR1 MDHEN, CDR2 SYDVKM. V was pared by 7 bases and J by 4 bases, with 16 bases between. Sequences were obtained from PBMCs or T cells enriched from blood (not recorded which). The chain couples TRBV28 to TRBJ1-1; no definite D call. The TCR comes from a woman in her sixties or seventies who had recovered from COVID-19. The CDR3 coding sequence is TGTGCCAGCATAAAGATAAGTCACTTCACTGAAGCTTTCTTT. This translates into CASIKISHFTEAFF.